This T cell receptor (beta chain) was captured in a study of shared clonotypes between healthy human individuals. Some clones are missing from TCRdb's copy, which holds only in-frame ones; the method was immunoSEQ multiplex PCR. This table has 2,100,000 or so clones, 95% appearing once. Study donors comprised healthy, HIV-negative adults devoid of recent acute infection or vaccination. Division of CD4+ cells produced a CD45RA+ naive subset and a CD45RA-negative memory subset. The CDR3 extends over 13 amino acids. Study results and limitations: Despite large depth, sorted-subset datasets appeared incompletely sequenced.

A note on this clone: What it binds is unknown.

The receptor comes from a man aged 18 to 29 in good health. The genes are TRBV21-1 and TRBJ2-3. TRBV21-1 corresponds to a pseudogene. Sequenced material: naive CD4+ T cells sorted from blood. Subset reported: CD45RA+ positively selected. CDR3 DNA sequence: TGTGCCAGCAAGGGGGGTAAGACAGATACGCAGTATTTT. Its translation: CASKGGKTDTQYF.